The present T cell receptor beta chain was sequenced within a study of post-analysis software for immune sequencing data. Across the whole study: Patients with relapsing-remitting, secondary progressive and progressive-relapsing multiple sclerosis courses were all represented. Regarding the study as a whole: Patients with multiple sclerosis recorded significantly lower normalized Chao1 diversity than controls, the study found. Elevated frequency relative to controls characterized four or five TRBV segments in patients, TRBV5-6, TRBV5-1 and TRBV20-1 among them.

Of note for this clonotype: Its antigen remains unidentified.

Germline-derived CDR1 and CDR2 are DFQATT and SNEGSKA (reference sequence). CDR3 length: 14 residues. Between the trimmed V and J ends, which lost 4 bases and 4 bases, there was a span of 16 bases. Unique molecular identifiers tagged the TCR beta cDNA libraries. One entry per CDR3 protein, called by TCRdb with MiXCR from the PCR reads. The data contain about 820,000 distinct CDR3 sequences, approximately 57% of them singletons. The sequence derives from a girl aged 5-17 years with multiple sclerosis. Material for sequencing was blood. The chain couples TRBV20-1 to TRBJ2-5, with D possibly matching TRBD1 (5 bases). In DNA form, the CDR3 reads TGCAGTGCTACCCAATCCCAGGGTAGAGAGACCCAGTACTTC. Protein product: CSATQSQGRETQYF.